This T cell receptor beta chain emerged from a study of blood T cell repertoires in COVID-19 (TCRdb year 2020). Regarding the complete study: Collaborator samples came from the United States, Italy and Spain and covered acute and convalescent phases of COVID-19. The prospective study material was composed of cDNA or gDNA derived from T cells, B-cell-depleted T cells, or PBMCs. The repertoires were released in a freely available public database intended as a resource for research on the immune response to SARS-CoV-2. A de-identified subject ID, COVID-19 status, age in years and sex were almost always included in the sample metadata. Where available, HLA class I and class II types were obtained from metadata supplied by the sample provider rather than from assay-based typing. Samples came from the ongoing ImmuneRACE study (first 160 participants) plus 1,254 subjects from 6 global collaborators. Deeply sampled blood TCRbeta repertoires from subjects exposed to, actively infected with, or recovered from COVID-19 were included in the dataset. Study-level results and caveats: How much clinical and demographic metadata was included differed by source and by participant, and the metadata was provided uncurated.

Collaborating institutions collected whole blood in K2EDTA tubes following their own protocols. For TCRbeta analysis, collaborator samples were shipped as frozen whole blood, as isolated PBMCs, or as DNA extracted from either sample type. Reading from cysteine to phenylalanine, the CDR3 counts 15 amino acids. The retained sequence is limited to the CDR3, 45 bases, with the frame set at the first base. The germline V gene provides CDR1 SNHLY and CDR2 FYNNEI. The V end gives up 6 bases and the J end 4 bases, leaving 4 bases in the junction not matched to a gene. The immunoSEQ Assay, a bias-controlled multiplex PCR, was used to amplify TCRbeta CDR3 regions from genomic DNA. The study's processing was this. Nucleated cell counts per sample were estimated from amplification of reference gene primers within the assay. To quantify the absolute abundance of each unique TCRbeta CDR3 rearrangement, sequence reads were collapsed and filtered. For each sample, productive Simpson clonality was calculated as the square root of Simpson's diversity index over productive rearrangements. What TCRdb holds here is the immuneACCESS table cut down to in-frame rearrangements. Part of the clones is not present; checked against another copy, under half of the missing clones reflect an unresolved V gene, and the others are unexplained. V, J and clone size are taken as reported in that table, and D and trimming were inferred from the DNA itself. Counted in this sample were under 150,000 clones; 80% of them appeared once. The ten most abundant clones make up around 13% of the sample.

Of note for this clone: The target of this receptor is not known. Base qualities are not recorded, but no much larger clone differs from it by a single base.

Specimen: peripheral blood. The rearranged segments are TRBV2 and TRBJ1-6, with TRBD1 matching 9 junction bases. The sequence came from a man aged 55 to 70 with active or convalescent COVID-19. The DNA reads TGTGCCAGCAGGGGACAGGGAGGGTATAATTCACCCCTCCACTTT. This is translated as CASRGQGGYNSPLHF.